This TCR beta chain appears in the sequencing data of a study of vaccination and CD4 T cells after COVID-19. Described treatment: approximately nine-day PBMC culture with coronavirus spike peptide pools or control peptides (ViraFEST assay). Samples of CD4+ T cells were obtained from the unexposed donor before the COVID-19 pandemic (2011-2018). As for this clonotype: What it binds is not known.

Cultured CD4+ T-cell DNA underwent Oncomine TCR Beta short-read sequencing. From the PCR reads, TCRdb called clonotypes with MiXCR, one entry per CDR3 protein. Here the sample spans roughly 4,900 distinct CDR3 sequences, almost 60% being singletons. The sample taken for sequencing was CD4+ T cells from blood, cultured in vitro. This clonotype was sampled from a human donor in good health.

The CDR3 loop reads CSARRADSATNEKLFF. In DNA form, the CDR3 reads TGCAGTGCCAGGAGGGCAGACTCTGCAACTAATGAAAAACTGTTTTTT. This sequence joins TRBV20-1 and TRBJ1-4; D gene unclear. CDR1 DFQATT and CDR2 SNEGSKA come from the germline V gene (reference sequence). This CDR3 is 16 amino acids long. V was clipped by 6 bases and J by 0 bases, with 17 bases between them.